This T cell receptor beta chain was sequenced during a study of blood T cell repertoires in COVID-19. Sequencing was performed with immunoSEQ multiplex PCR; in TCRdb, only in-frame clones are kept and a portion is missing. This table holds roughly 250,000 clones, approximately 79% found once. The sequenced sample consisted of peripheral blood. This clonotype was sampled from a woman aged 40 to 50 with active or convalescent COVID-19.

CDR3 in amino acids: CASSYGQGFEAFF. The CDR3 DNA is TGTGCCAGCAGTTACGGACAGGGCTTTGAAGCTTTCTTT. The rearrangement uses TRBV6-5 and TRBJ1-1, with TRBD1 matching 8 bases. CDR3 length: 13 residues. J was trimmed by 7 bases and V by 2 bases; bases with no gene match: 3. Germline CDR1 reads MNHEY; CDR2 reads SVGAGI.